The 17 T cell receptor beta chains below all came from one sample that was sequenced in a study of blood T cell repertoires in COVID-19. This table comes from immunoSEQ multiplex PCR, and its TCRdb copy is limited to in-frame clones, with some not included. In the table there are approximately 240,000 clones, roughly 82% of which are singletons. Material: peripheral blood. The receptors originated from a woman older than 75 with active or convalescent COVID-19.

This chain connects TRBV5-5 to TRBJ2-1; 8 bases align to TRBD2. V shed 4 bases and J 8 bases; nucleotides not matched to a gene: 20. The CDR3 is made up of 18 amino acids. In germline, CDR1 is SGHKS, CDR2 YYEKEE (reference sequence). DNA for the CDR3: TGTGCCAGCAGCCGAAGCGGGAGAGCGGAGGCCGCCGGGGATGAGCAGTTCTTC. Protein sequence: CASSRSGRAEAAGDEQFF.

This clone was counted once. The CDR3 sequence: CAWSVKGPTYNSPLHF. Written as DNA, the CDR3 is TGTGCCTGGAGTGTTAAGGGGCCGACCTATAATTCACCCCTCCACTTT. The chain recombines TRBV30 with TRBJ1-6; D might be TRBD1 (5 bases). The CDR3 runs to 16 residues. V gave up 0 bases and J gave up 2 bases, with 11 bases separating them. Per the germline V gene, CDR1 is GTSNPN and CDR2 is SVGIG (reference sequence).

V usage is TRBV4-1 and J usage is TRBJ2-5; D perhaps matches TRBD2 (5 bases). CDR1 MGHRA and CDR2 YSYEKL come from the germline V gene. V lost 0 bases and J lost 5, with 10 bases in between. This CDR3 has 14 residues. In DNA form, the CDR3 reads TGCGCCAGCAGCCAAGATGGCGGGTTGGAGACCCAGTACTTC. Its translation is CASSQDGGLETQYF.

This chain uses TRBV2 with TRBJ1-4, with 11 bases lining up with TRBD1. The CDR3 totals 15 residues. Trimming removed 6 bases from V and 8 bases from J; junction bases left unmatched: 8. The V gene's germline CDR1 is SNHLY and CDR2 FYNNEI. CDR3 residues: CASRWTGTGGEKLFF. The CDR3 DNA follows: TGTGCCAGCAGATGGACCGGGACAGGGGGGGAAAAACTGTTTTTT.

This clone was counted between two and nine times. The chain recombines TRBV4-1 with TRBJ1-1; D unresolved. Trimming cost V 1 base and J 1 base, with 10 bases left between them. This CDR3 has 15 residues. The germline V gene has CDR1 MGHRA and CDR2 YSYEKL. The CDR3 bases are TGCGCCAGCAGCCAAGGGGCCCTGGGGAACACTGAAGCTTTCTTT. Residues: CASSQGALGNTEAFF.

V and J are TRBV3-1 (or the pseudogene TRBV3-2) and TRBJ2-5, with TRBD1 identical over 9 bases. This CDR3 contains 16 residues. V was pared by 4 bases and J by 2 bases, with 8 bases of the junction left unmatched. CDR1 LGHDT and CDR2 YNNKEL come from the germline V gene (reference sequence). CDR3 region: CASSLRGTGRQETQYF. The DNA of the CDR3 is TGTGCCAGCAGCCTACGCGGGACAGGGAGACAAGAGACCCAGTACTTC.

The gene calls are TRBV18 and TRBJ1-3; D is ambiguous. The V gene lost 6 bases and the J gene lost 2 bases, with 11 bases spanning the gap. CDR1 is KGHSH and CDR2 is LQKENI in the germline V gene. The CDR3 spans 14 residues. The CDR3 reads CASSPGVAGNTIYF. The CDR3 DNA is TGTGCCAGCTCCCCCGGGGTAGCTGGAAACACCATATATTTT.

V and J are TRBV5-1 and TRBJ1-2; 7 positions agree with TRBD1. The CDR3 covers 13 residues. The germline CDR1 and CDR2 sequences are SGHRS and YFSETQ. V was pared by 6 bases and J by 4 bases, with 6 bases of the junction left unmatched. The CDR3 DNA is TGCGCCAGCACCCGGACAGGTAGCTATGGCTACACCTTC. Its protein is CASTRTGSYGYTF.

The CDR3 loop reads CAWSGGLGSTDTQYF. CDR3 in DNA: TGTGCCTGGAGTGGGGGACTAGGAAGCACAGATACGCAGTATTTT. The chain combines TRBV30 with TRBJ2-3, with 8 bases lining up with TRBD2. In germline, CDR1 is GTSNPN, CDR2 SVGIG (reference sequence). The length of the CDR3 is 15 residues. J gave up 0 bases and V 1 base, and 3 bases lay outside the gene matches.

CDR3 residues: CASSLDRGQPQHF. DNA of the CDR3: TGTGCCAGCAGCTTAGACAGGGGTCAGCCCCAGCATTTT. The rearrangement uses TRBV7-2 and TRBJ1-5; 7 bases line up with TRBD1. Trimming at V came to 1 base and at J to 6 bases, leaving 0 bases not matched to a gene. CDR1 SGHTA and CDR2 FQGNSA come from the germline V gene. This CDR3 is built from 13 residues.

The genes are TRBV6-1 and TRBJ1-2; unclear D gene. The germline V gene has CDR1 MNHNS and CDR2 SASEGT. V was shortened by 3 bases and J by 8 bases, with 4 bases between the two germline ends. This CDR3 is 10 amino acids long. DNA for the CDR3: TGTGCCAGCAGTGACGAGGGCTACACCTTC. Translation gives CASSDEGYTF.

The chain couples TRBV25-1 to TRBJ2-1; 9 positions match TRBD1. The CDR3 runs to 14 residues. Per germline, CDR1 MGHDK and CDR2 SYGVNS. The J segment lost 9 bases and the V segment lost 6 bases, leaving 9 bases of the junction unmatched. CDR3 bases: TGTGCCAGCAGGGGACAGGGCTGGTTGAGTGAGCAGTTCTTC. Its translation: CASRGQGWLSEQFF.

The chain carries TRBV11-3 and TRBJ2-3, with D possibly TRBD2 on 5 matching bases. This CDR3 has 16 amino acids. Trimming removed 4 bases at V and 0 bases at J, with 14 bases between. Germline-derived CDR1 and CDR2 are SGHNT and YENEEA. This chain's CDR3 is CASSSREKGSTDTQYF. In DNA form, the CDR3 reads TGTGCCAGCAGCTCTAGGGAGAAAGGTAGCACAGATACGCAGTATTTT.

The rearrangement uses TRBV18 and TRBJ2-1, with D possibly matching TRBD1 (6 bases). Germline values: CDR1 KGHSH, CDR2 LQKENI. This CDR3 region has 12 residues. V was clipped by 4 bases and J by 7 bases, with 8 bases between them. In DNA, the CDR3 is TGTGCCAGCTCACTAGACAGGAATGAGCAGTTCTTC. It specifies CASSLDRNEQFF.

The chain combines TRBV27 with TRBJ2-1, with TRBD1 matching 8 bases. V was clipped by 5 bases and J by 2 bases; unmatched bases: 5. The length of the CDR3 is 15 residues. CDR1 MNHEY and CDR2 SMNVEV come from the germline V gene (reference sequence). CDR3 DNA: TGTGCCAGCAGTCCTACAGGGGGGACCTACAATGAGCAGTTCTTC. Translation: CASSPTGGTYNEQFF.

This chain connects TRBV18 to TRBJ1-5, with D hard to call. The CDR3 consists of 13 residues. The germline gives CDR1 KGHSH, CDR2 LQKENI. With 4 bases removed from V and 7 bases from J, the gap between germline ends came to 11 bases. This CDR3 reads CASSLGSEQPQHF. CDR3 sequence (DNA): TGTGCCAGCTCACTTGGGAGTGAACAGCCCCAGCATTTT. Drawing the rest from reference TRBV18 and TRBJ1-5, the complete variable domain is NAGVMQNPRHLVRRRGQEARLRCSPMKGHSHVYWYRQLPEEGLKFMVYLQKENIIDESGMPKERFSAEFPKEGPSILRIQQVVRGDSAAYFCASSLGSEQPQHFGDGTRLSIL.

The V gene is TRBV27, the J gene TRBJ2-2; tentatively, D is TRBD2 (5 bases). V lost 5 bases, J lost 0 bases, and 10 bases lay in between. Germline CDR1 and CDR2: MNHEY and SMNVEV (reference sequence). This CDR3 comprises 15 residues. The CDR3 coding sequence is TGTGCCAGCAGTATGAGCGGCGCGAACACCGGGGAGCTGTTTTTT. This translates into CASSMSGANTGELFF.